This TCR beta chain appears in the sequencing data of a study of blood T cell repertoires in COVID-19. Study in general: Donors in the United States, Italy and Spain gave samples during acute or convalescent COVID-19.

Repertoires were generated with immunoSEQ multiplex PCR, while TCRdb's copy carries only in-frame clones and drops some. The sample includes about 150,000 clones, about 86% of them seen just once. V was shortened by 2 bases and J by 3 bases, with 7 bases between the two germline ends. The length of the CDR3 is 14 residues. Germline lookup yields CDR1 SGHAT and CDR2 FQNNGV. The chain is built from TRBV11-2 and TRBJ2-2, with D maybe TRBD1 (5 bases). Sample: PBMCs or T cells enriched from blood (not recorded which). This TCR was recovered from a man aged 50-60 years who had recovered from COVID-19. Here the CDR3 DNA reads TGTGCCAGCAGCTTACGCAGGGACACCGGGGAGCTGTTTTTT. Residues: CASSLRRDTGELFF.